The next 25 T cell receptor beta chains were all read from a single sample in a study of T cell repertoires and Cas9 in healthy adults. The repertoire was sequenced with immunoSEQ multiplex PCR; TCRdb's copy has only in-frame clones and lacks some. Altogether tens of thousands of clones are present, about 90% being singletons, with the ten largest covering 0.84%. Sequencing was done on a sample of CD4+ effector T cells (CD127+, CD25-, CD137-, CD154-) from PBMCs; culture status not recorded. These TCRs come from a human donor in good health.

The chain combines TRBV7-2 with TRBJ2-1; D is uncertain. CDR3 length: 13 amino acids. Trimming shortened V by 1 base and J by 5 bases, and 6 bases separated the two germline ends. The germline V gene has CDR1 SGHTA and CDR2 FQGNSA. CDR3 loop: CASSLGPDNEQFF. The CDR3 region has the DNA TGTGCCAGCAGCTTAGGACCGGACAATGAGCAGTTCTTC. Drawing the rest from reference TRBV7-2 and TRBJ2-1, the complete variable domain is GAGVSQSPSNKVTEKGKDVELRCDPISGHTALYWYRQSLGQGLEFLIYFQGNSAPDKSGLPSDRFSAERTGGSVSTLTIQRTQQEDSAVYLCASSLGPDNEQFFGPGTRLTVL.

The chain links TRBV11-3 to TRBJ2-2; 11 bases map to TRBD2. Germline CDR1 and CDR2: SGHNT and YENEEA. V shed 0 bases and J 1 base; nucleotides not matched to a gene: 4. The CDR3 has 18 amino acids. DNA of the CDR3: TGTGCCAGCAGCTTAGAGGGACTAGCGGCGGGGAACACCGGGGAGCTGTTTTTT. Its translation is CASSLEGLAAGNTGELFF.

This clone was recorded only once. This chain joins TRBV7-2 and TRBJ1-5; D possibly corresponds to TRBD1 (6 bases). Per germline, CDR1 SGHTA and CDR2 FQGNSA. This CDR3 is built from 14 residues. V lost 5 bases, J lost 9 bases, and 17 bases lay in between. The CDR3 is CASSATLDRGPQHF. CDR3 in DNA: TGTGCCAGCAGCGCTACGTTGGACAGAGGGCCCCAGCATTTT.

The chain couples TRBV10-3 to TRBJ2-7, with 10 bases that match TRBD1. The CDR3 runs to 14 residues. V was pared by 7 bases and J by 2 bases, with 5 bases of the junction left unmatched. Germline V gene data show CDR1 as ENHRY and CDR2 as SYGVKD. The CDR3 sequence: CAIKGQGLAYEQYF. The CDR3 region has the DNA TGTGCCATCAAGGGACAGGGGCTCGCCTACGAGCAGTACTTC.

The chain joins TRBV7-2 to TRBJ2-7; D gene ambiguous. The V gene's germline CDR1 is SGHTA and CDR2 FQGNSA. The CDR3 length is 14 residues. Trimming left V 1 base short and J 0 bases short, with 7 bases between. The CDR3 coding sequence is TGTGCCAGCAGCTTAGTGCCTAGCTCCTACGAGCAGTACGTC. This encodes CASSLVPSSYEQYV.

This chain joins TRBV12-5 and TRBJ1-1; D remains unclear. V lost 6 bases and J 0 bases, leaving 8 bases between the germline ends. CDR3 length equals 13 residues. Germline-derived CDR1 and CDR2 are LGHNT and FRNRAP. DNA for the CDR3: TGTGCTAGTGGCCTTGACCTGAACACTGAAGCTTTCTTT. Translated: CASGLDLNTEAFF.

The chain employs TRBV14 and TRBJ2-5; TRBD2 matches 7 bases. Germline V lookup: CDR1 SGHDN, CDR2 FVKESK. This CDR3 spans 15 amino acids. The V gene end was trimmed by 1 base and the J gene end by 6 bases; junction bases not matched to a gene: 8. This chain's CDR3 is CASSQATGLGKTQYF. The CDR3 coding sequence is TGTGCCAGCAGCCAAGCCACAGGACTAGGAAAGACCCAGTACTTC. The complete variable domain, with remaining parts taken from reference TRBV14 and TRBJ2-5, reads EAGVTQFPSHSVIEKGQTVTLRCDPISGHDNLYWYRRVMGKEIKFLLHFVKESKQDESGMPNNRFLAERTGGTYSTLKVQPAELEDSGVYFCASSQATGLGKTQYFGPGTRLLVL.

The V and J genes are TRBV6-5 and TRBJ2-4; 7 positions agree with TRBD1. The CDR3 runs 13 residues. J was trimmed by 6 bases and V by 4 bases; bases with no gene match: 3. Germline assignment: CDR1 MNHEY and CDR2 SVGAGI. DNA of the CDR3: TGTGCCAGCAGTTCCGGGACAGCAAACATTCAGTACTTC. It yields the protein CASSSGTANIQYF.

This clone was detected a few times. The chain carries TRBV9 and TRBJ1-2; D is unclear. The length of the CDR3 is 15 residues. V was pared by 0 bases and J by 1 base, with 10 bases between. Germline-derived CDR1 and CDR2 are SGDLS and YYNGEE. CDR3 residues: CASSVAPGFNYGYTF. CDR3 nucleotide sequence: TGTGCCAGCAGCGTAGCCCCAGGTTTTAACTATGGCTACACCTTC.

The chain is built from TRBV14 and TRBJ2-7; 8 bases map to TRBD1. The germline gives CDR1 SGHDN, CDR2 FVKESK. The V gene end was trimmed by 9 bases and the J gene end by 5 bases; junction bases not matched to a gene: 12. The CDR3 loop spans 14 amino acids. The CDR3 here is CASGADRAMDEQYV. CDR3 nucleotide sequence: TGTGCCAGTGGGGCGGACAGGGCTATGGACGAGCAGTACGTC.

The chain uses TRBV7-3 and TRBJ2-1, with 10 bases aligning to TRBD2. The CDR3 contains 15 residues. J gave up 4 bases and V 2 bases, and 2 bases lay outside the gene matches. Germline-derived CDR1 and CDR2 are SGHTA and FQGTGA. The CDR3 DNA reads as TGTGCCAGCAGCTTATTAGCGGGGGGTTACAATGAGCAGTTCTTC. Amino acid sequence: CASSLLAGGYNEQFF. Looking up the rest from reference TRBV7-3 and TRBJ2-1 gives the full variable domain: GAGVSQTPSNKVTEKGKYVELRCDPISGHTALYWYRQSLGQGPEFLIYFQGTGAADDSGLPNDRFFAVRPEGSVSTLKIQRTERGDSAVYLCASSLLAGGYNEQFFGPGTRLTVL.

The gene calls are TRBV5-6 and TRBJ2-7, with 7 bases matching TRBD1. The CDR3 sequence is 15 residues long. Trimming removed 4 bases from V and 2 bases from J; junction bases left unmatched: 9. Germline-derived CDR1 and CDR2 are SGHDT and YYEEEE. The CDR3 is CASSVVGGEAYEQYF. The CDR3, as DNA: TGTGCCAGCAGCGTAGTAGGGGGCGAAGCCTACGAGCAGTACTTC.

J is TRBJ1-3 and V is TRBV5-1; D not resolved. This CDR3 is built from 15 residues. Trimming removed 3 bases from V and 4 bases from J, with 14 bases in between. CDR1 is SGHRS, CDR2 YFSETQ, per germline. The CDR3 DNA sequence: TGCGCCAGCAGCTCGCTAACGTCCTCGGGAAACACCATATATTTT. Encoded protein: CASSSLTSSGNTIYF.

In this sample, this clone turned up once. The J gene is TRBJ2-2, the V gene TRBV30; D may be TRBD2 (5 bases). Germline CDR1 reads GTSNPN; CDR2 reads SVGIG (reference sequence). V lost 5 bases and J 0 bases, leaving 16 bases between the germline ends. CDR3 length: 16 residues. This CDR3 is CAWASGLAANTGELFF. The CDR3 DNA reads TGTGCCTGGGCCAGTGGACTGGCCGCGAACACCGGGGAGCTGTTTTTT.

This clone was found once. The chain has TRBV5-1 and TRBJ1-1; D gene ambiguous. CDR3 length: 16 amino acids. Trimming removed 5 bases at V and 1 base at J, with 18 bases between. Germline CDR1 reads SGHRS; CDR2 reads YFSETQ. In DNA form, the CDR3 reads TGCGCCAGCAGGTTTGCATTGCAGACCAAGAACACTGAAGCTTTCTTT. This gives the protein CASRFALQTKNTEAFF.

The rearrangement joins TRBV6-5 to TRBJ1-1; TRBD1 agrees at 8 bases. V shed 6 bases, J shed 6 bases, and the junction held 9 bases outside the gene matches. CDR1 and CDR2 (germline): MNHEY, SVGAGI. This CDR3 has 14 residues. CDR3 sequence reads: CASRKRGTGPEAFF. The CDR3, as DNA: TGTGCCAGCAGGAAGCGAGGGACAGGCCCTGAAGCTTTCTTT.

The chain couples TRBV25-1 to TRBJ1-5; 8 bases are shared with TRBD1. With V trimmed by 4 bases and J by 8 bases, 10 bases remained unmatched. Germline loops: CDR1 MGHDK, CDR2 SYGVNS. This CDR3 has 15 residues. CDR3 nucleotides: TGTGCCAGCAGTGGGGCACAGGGGGGATCGGAGCCCCAGCATTTT. This encodes CASSGAQGGSEPQHF.

This rearrangement joins TRBV4-2 to TRBJ1-1; a possible D gene is TRBD1 (6 bases). The length of the CDR3 is 12 residues. CDR1 and CDR2 (germline): LGHNA, YNFKEQ. V shed 6 bases and J shed 11 bases, with 16 bases lying between them. CDR3 coding DNA: TGTGCCAGCAGTCAGGGGTGGGGTATGGCTTTCTTT. It encodes CASSQGWGMAFF.

This chain uses TRBV28 with TRBJ2-3, with 7 bases matching TRBD2. This CDR3 is 15 amino acids long. The V gene end was trimmed by 8 bases and the J gene end by 1 base; junction bases not matched to a gene: 9. The germline V gene encodes CDR1 MDHEN and CDR2 SYDVKM. The CDR3 loop is CASLGGRAGTDTQYF. The CDR3 DNA sequence: TGTGCCAGCCTCGGGGGGAGGGCCGGCACAGATACGCAGTATTTT. Looking up the rest from reference TRBV28 and TRBJ2-3 gives the full variable domain: DVKVTQSSRYLVKRTGEKVFLECVQDMDHENMFWYRQDPGLGLRLIYFSYDVKMKEKGDIPEGYSVSREKKERFSLILESASTNQTSMYLCASLGGRAGTDTQYFGPGTRLTVL.

The gene calls are TRBV6-5 and TRBJ1-2; a possible D gene is TRBD1 (6 bases). Trimming removed 6 bases at V and 3 bases at J, with 17 bases between. The CDR3 has 15 residues. The germline gives CDR1 MNHEY, CDR2 SVGAGI. The CDR3 here is CASSGVQGTDYGYTF. The CDR3, as DNA: TGTGCCAGCAGCGGGGTACAGGGCACCGACTATGGCTACACCTTC.

The genes are TRBV7-6 and TRBJ2-6; possibly TRBD1 for D (6 bases). This CDR3 is built from 17 residues. V lost 4 bases to trimming and J lost 1 base, with 14 bases between them. Germline assignment: CDR1 SGHVS and CDR2 FNYEAQ. The CDR3 here is CASSSRGKGSGANVLTF. The CDR3 DNA sequence: TGTGCCAGCAGCTCGAGGGGGAAGGGGTCTGGGGCCAACGTCCTGACTTTC. Supplemented by reference TRBV7-6 and TRBJ2-6, the full variable domain reads GAGVSQSPRYKVTKRGQDVALRCDPISGHVSLYWYRQALGQGPEFLTYFNYEAQQDKSGLPNDRFSAERPEGSISTLTIQRTEQRDSAMYRCASSSRGKGSGANVLTFGAGSRLTVL.

This clone was counted only a few times. The genes are TRBV19 and TRBJ1-3; D is unresolved. Trimming took off 3 bases at V and 4 bases at J, with 16 bases between the two ends. The CDR3 is made up of 16 amino acids. CDR1 and CDR2 (germline): LNHDA, SQIVND (reference sequence). The CDR3 DNA follows: TGTGCCAGTAGTATCACACCGGCTGGGCAAGGAAACACCATATATTTT. It encodes CASSITPAGQGNTIYF.

The chain employs TRBV6-6 and TRBJ1-1; no clear D. The germline V gene encodes CDR1 MNHNY and CDR2 SVGAGI (reference sequence). The CDR3 extends over 13 amino acids. Trimming stripped 6 bases from V and 11 bases from J, with 19 bases between. The DNA for the CDR3 is TGTGCCAGCAGCCTTAGGACGGATGACCGGGCTTTCTTT. Its protein is CASSLRTDDRAFF.

This clone has a single count. The rearrangement uses TRBV15 and TRBJ1-5; 12 positions agree with TRBD1. V lost 9 bases, J lost 7 bases, and 4 bases stayed unmatched. Germline values: CDR1 LNHNV, CDR2 YYDKDF (reference sequence). The CDR3 runs to 13 residues. The CDR3 DNA reads as TGTGCCACGAGGGACAGGGGGCAACAGCCCCAGCATTTT. This sequence encodes CATRDRGQQPQHF.

The chain is built from TRBV29-1 and TRBJ1-4, with a tentative D call TRBD1 (5 bases). Germline CDR1 and CDR2: SQVTM and ANQGSEA. The CDR3 extends over 16 amino acids. With 5 bases removed from V and 0 bases from J, the gap between germline ends came to 16 bases. The CDR3 sequence is CSVKGVTAATNEKLFF. The DNA for the CDR3 is TGCAGCGTTAAAGGGGTGACCGCTGCAACTAATGAAAAACTGTTTTTT.